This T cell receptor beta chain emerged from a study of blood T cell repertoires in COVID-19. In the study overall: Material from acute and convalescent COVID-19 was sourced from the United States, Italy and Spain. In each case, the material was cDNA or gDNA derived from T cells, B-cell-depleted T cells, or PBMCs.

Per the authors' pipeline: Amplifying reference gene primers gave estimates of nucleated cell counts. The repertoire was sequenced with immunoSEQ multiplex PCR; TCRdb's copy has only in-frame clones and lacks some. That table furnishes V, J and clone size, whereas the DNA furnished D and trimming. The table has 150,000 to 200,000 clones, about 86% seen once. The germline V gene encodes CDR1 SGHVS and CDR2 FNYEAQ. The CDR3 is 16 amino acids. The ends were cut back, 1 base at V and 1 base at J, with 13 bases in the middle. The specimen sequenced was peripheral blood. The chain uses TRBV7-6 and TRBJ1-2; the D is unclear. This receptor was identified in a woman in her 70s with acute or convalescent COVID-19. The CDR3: CASSLGSARGNYGYTF. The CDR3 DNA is TGTGCCAGCAGCTTAGGTTCGGCTCGCGGTAACTATGGCTACACCTTC.